The TCR beta chain described here comes from a study of blood T cell repertoires in COVID-19. Study-wide background: Acute and convalescent COVID-19 samples came from the United States, Italy and Spain. T cells, B-cell-depleted T cells, or PBMCs provided the cDNA or gDNA that served as material.

Germline-derived CDR1 and CDR2 are SGHNT and YYREEE (reference sequence). Trimming took 3 bases from V and 8 from J, leaving 20 bases between them. The CDR3 contains 15 residues. Authors' data handling: It was from reference gene primer amplification that nucleated cell counts were estimated. Clones were read by immunoSEQ multiplex PCR, and TCRdb kept only the in-frame ones, dropping some. The DNA was the basis for D and trimming; V, J and clone size are from that table. The sample lists about 180,000 clones, about 86% occurring once. What was sequenced was peripheral blood. This TCR came from a man over 45 with active or convalescent COVID-19. V gene TRBV5-4 combines with J gene TRBJ1-2, with D perhaps TRBD1 (6 bases). The CDR3 bases are TGTGCCAGCAGCTGGGATGGACAGAGTAGCCAGGGCTACACCTTC. Encoded protein: CASSWDGQSSQGYTF.